Below, one T cell receptor beta chain is given with its context. This clone has just a few counts. There is no known antigen for this receptor. Base qualities are not recorded, but no much larger clone differs from it by a single base. The record originates from a study of T cell responses to AZD1222 COVID-19 vaccine (dated by TCRdb to 2020 to 2023). A note on the overall study: TCR sequencing covered more than 230 trial participants: 200 to 220 given two doses of AZD1222 and 26 given two doses of MenACWY control vaccine. Trial participants were enrolled by age into subgroups of 18-55, 56-69 and 70-plus years, and about 150, 27 and 61 TCR-sequenced participants, respectively, were included in these subgroups.

Per the publication, the time point label means: about 28 days (+/-7) after the second vaccine dose. AZD1222 recipients with second doses at about 4 weeks or about 12 weeks were pooled, because spike-specific TCR depth and breadth did not differ between schedules. Vaccinee samples came from UK trials COV001 and COV002, including a single-blind randomized controlled phase 2/3 trial of AZD1222 (ChAdOx1 nCoV-19) in healthy adults. Trial participant PBMC samples were collected at day 0 and day 28 after the second dose for TCRbeta chain sequencing. For this chain, trimming is 3 bases at the V end and 6 bases at the J end, and the number of junction bases without a gene match is 2. The CDR3, cysteine through phenylalanine, is 13 amino acids long. Only the CDR3 region is kept as DNA, spanning 39 bases read in frame from base 1. Based on the germline V gene, the CDR1 and CDR2 sequences are SGHDT and YYEEEE.

The study at large found these results: The whole spike protein was spanned by vaccine-associated CD4 TCRs, and dominant responses were seen in regions 160-218 and 743-854. Most participants were white British and females outnumbered males, and the authors suggested that clonal diversity may have been underestimated. Reportedly, close to half of the unique spike-specific TCRs recognized epitopes lying outside the regions that are mutated in the B.1.351 and B.1.1.7 variants. Only five or six AZD1222 recipients were SARS-CoV-2 seropositive at baseline, limiting conclusions about previously exposed vaccinees. Because no day 14 peak-response samples were available, repertoires were characterized only after the peak T cell response. The 56-69-year group was small, and its depth increase did not reach significance, likely because of low power. Spike-specific TCR breadth and depth rose significantly after two AZD1222 doses compared with day 0 and with MenACWY recipients.

The CDR3 regions of human TCRbeta chains were analyzed by immunosequencing. Concerning the study's data processing: Repertoire TCRs were checked for matches against a reference library of SARS-CoV-2-specific TCRs that had been generated using the MIRA antigen-specificity platform. Breadth was defined as the fraction of unique TCRs that were SARS-CoV-2-associated. Depth was defined as the fraction of total T cells that were SARS-CoV-2-associated. Using the MIRA data, every spike-specific TCR was mapped to the spike region that the TCR reacted to and assigned to either a CD4 or a CD8 class. Log10-transformed breadth and depth values were compared by one-way ANOVA with Sidak's multiple comparisons tests. Not all clones reach the TCRdb copy of this immuneACCESS table, which keeps in-frame sequences only. Checked studies attribute under half of the gap to unresolved V genes and leave the rest unexplained. The D gene and trimming were derived from the DNA, and the V and J assignments and clone size from that table. Counted in this sample were tens of thousands of clones; 70% to 90% of them appeared once. The ten largest clones capture roughly a tenth of the sample.

This receptor was obtained from an adult who received the AZD1222 COVID-19 vaccine. The rearranged segments are TRBV5-6 and TRBJ1-2, and 10 junctional nucleotides match TRBD1. The input for sequencing was peripheral blood, taken 28 days after the second AZD1222 dose. The CDR3 loop reads CASSWGTGDGYTF. Here is the DNA: TGTGCCAGCAGCTGGGGGACAGGGGATGGCTACACCTTC. Joined to the reference TRBV5-6 and TRBJ1-2 proteins, this CDR3 gives the full variable domain: DAGVTQSPTHLIKTRGQQVTLRCSPKSGHDTVSWYQQALGQGPQFIFQYYEEEERQRGNFPDRFSGHQFPNYSSELNVNALLLGDSALYLCASSWGTGDGYTFGSGTRLTVV.